This T cell receptor beta chain emerged from a study of T cell responses to AZD1222 COVID-19 vaccine (dated by TCRdb to the early 2020s). Describing the broader study: A total of 240 or so trial participants underwent TCR sequencing, of whom under 220 had received two doses of AZD1222 and roughly 26 had received two doses of the MenACWY control vaccine. Trial participants were enrolled by age into subgroups of 18-55, 56-69 and 70-plus years, and around 150, 28 and 57 TCR-sequenced participants, respectively, were included in these subgroups. On the study overall, not on this receptor specifically: Because no day 14 peak-response samples were available, repertoires were characterized only after the peak T cell response. The vaccine-associated CD4 TCRs covered the entire spike protein, and the dominant responses fell in regions 160-218 and 743-854. Most participants were white British and females outnumbered males, and the authors suggested that clonal diversity may have been underestimated. Reportedly, close to half of the unique spike-specific TCRs recognized epitopes lying outside the regions that are mutated in the B.1.351 and B.1.1.7 variants. After two AZD1222 doses, spike-specific TCR breadth and depth were significantly higher than at day 0 and than in MenACWY recipients. In the small 56-69-year group, the increase in depth fell short of significance, most likely because of low power. Conclusions about previously exposed vaccinees are limited, since just a handful of AZD1222 recipients were seropositive for SARS-CoV-2 at baseline.

The time point label here, explained by the study, means: about 28 days (+/-7) after the second vaccine dose. AZD1222 recipients with second doses at about 4 weeks or about 12 weeks were pooled, because spike-specific TCR depth and breadth did not differ between schedules. Samples from vaccinated people were obtained from the UK trials COV001 and COV002, which included a single-blind randomized controlled phase 2/3 trial of AZD1222 (ChAdOx1 nCoV-19) in healthy adults. Trial participant PBMC samples were collected at day 0 and day 28 after the second dose for TCRbeta chain sequencing. A note on this clone: Its antigen remains unidentified. No base-level quality is on record; no much larger clone is a single base apart.

The CDR3 regions of human TCRbeta chains were subjected to immunosequencing. The authors processed their data as follows. TCRs in the repertoires were matched against a reference library of SARS-CoV-2-specific TCRs that had been generated with the MIRA antigen-specificity platform. Breadth meant the fraction of unique TCRs that were SARS-CoV-2-associated, whereas depth meant the fraction of total T cells that were SARS-CoV-2-associated. Each spike-specific TCR was assigned to its reactive spike region and to a CD4 or CD8 class using the MIRA data. Log10-transformed breadth and depth values were compared by one-way ANOVA with Sidak's multiple comparisons tests. TCRdb obtained this table from immuneACCESS and retained in-frame rearrangements with V and J assigned. These tables miss some clones; where compared with another copy, unresolved V genes account for less than half of the shortfall, and the remainder is unexplained. D and trimming come from the DNA, and the V and J calls and clone size come from that table. The sample table shows more than 150,000 clones, and around 94% are seen once. Roughly 1.7% of the sample belongs to the ten largest clones.

Including cysteine and phenylalanine, the CDR3 has 18 amino acids. CDR3 DNA only is kept here, 54 bases in frame from base 1. CDR1 and CDR2 are read off the germline V gene (reference sequence) as LNHDA and SQIVND. From V the trimming removes 4 bases and from J it removes 3 bases, while the gene matches leave 13 bases of the junction unaccounted for. The source material was peripheral blood, sampled 28 days after the second AZD1222 dose. The receptor comes from an adult who received the AZD1222 COVID-19 vaccine. The chain uses TRBV19 and TRBJ1-1; TRBD1 agrees with 11 junctional bases. The DNA sequence reads TGTGCCAGTAGTAGGACGTGGACAGGGGGCAGACAGGACACTGAAGCTTTCTTT. The translation is CASSRTWTGGRQDTEAFF.